Listed below are T cell receptor beta chains from one sample, sequenced in a study of HIV-infected patients and healthy controls. TCRdb reprocessed the 5' RACE reads with MiXCR, giving one entry per CDR3 protein. Of about 8,600 distinct CDR3 sequences in the sample, approximately 8.7% were seen once. Here the sequenced sample was blood, taken during antiretroviral therapy. These TCRs come from an adult with HIV infection. Both conserved end residues are part of each CDR3. A D gene is named only where the DNA matches it firmly. Size is stated for part of the rows, as once, few or many counts, or as a class when the clone is expanded.

J: TRBJ2-1; D: TRBD2; size: medium-sized; V: TRBV6-2/TRBV6-3; DNA: TGTGCCAGCAGTTTGGGACTAGCGGGCTCCTACAATGAGCAGTTCTTC; CDR3: CASSLGLAGSYNEQFF
J: TRBJ1-6; D: .; size: many; V: TRBV15; DNA: TGTGCCACCAGCACACAGAAGGGTAATTCACCCCTCCACTTT; CDR3: CATSTQKGNSPLHF
J: TRBJ1-4; D: .; size: once; V: TRBV6-5; DNA: TGTGCCAGCAGTTACAGTGGGGGAACTAATGAAAAACTGTTTTTT; CDR3: CASSYSGGTNEKLFF
J: TRBJ1-1; D: TRBD1; size: .; V: TRBV14; DNA: TGTGCCAGCAGCTCGGGACAGGGGTACACTGAAGCTTTCTTT; CDR3: CASSSGQGYTEAFF
J: TRBJ2-5; D: TRBD2; size: medium-sized; V: TRBV19; DNA: TGTGCCAGTAAAAGACTAGCGGGAGGGCCGCGCGTCCAAGAGACCCAGTACTTC; CDR3: CASKRLAGGPRVQETQYF
J: TRBJ2-6; D: .; size: medium-sized; V: TRBV7-6; DNA: TGTGCCAGCAGCTTAGGAGGCTCTGGGGCCAACGTCCTGACTTTC; CDR3: CASSLGGSGANVLTF
J: TRBJ2-3; D: TRBD1; size: medium-sized; V: TRBV6-6; DNA: TGTGCCAGCAGTTACTTGACAGGGGCCGGGGAGAGCACAGATACGCAGTATTTT; CDR3: CASSYLTGAGESTDTQYF
J: TRBJ2-7; D: TRBD2; size: medium-sized; V: TRBV7-2; DNA: TGTGCCAGCAGCCTATCTAGCGGGGCGTCCTACGAGCAGTACTTC; CDR3: CASSLSSGASYEQYF
J: TRBJ1-5; D: TRBD1; size: medium-sized; V: TRBV7-3; DNA: TGTGCCAGCAGCTTACGGGGGACAGGGGAGGCGGATAGCAATCAGCCCCAGCATTTT; CDR3: CASSLRGTGEADSNQPQHF
J: TRBJ2-2; D: .; size: many; V: TRBV24-1; DNA: TGTGCCACCTGGACTAATCGGGCCGGGGAGCTGTTTTTT; CDR3: CATWTNRAGELFF
J: TRBJ1-4; D: TRBD1; size: .; V: TRBV20-1; DNA: TGCAGTGCTAGACTCACCCGGGACAGGGGGCCGGGGGAAAAACTGTTTTTT; CDR3: CSARLTRDRGPGEKLFF
J: TRBJ2-3; D: .; size: many; V: TRBV27; DNA: TGTGCCAGCAGTTTATCGGGTCAAACAGATACGCAGTATTTT; CDR3: CASSLSGQTDTQYF
J: TRBJ2-3; D: .; size: many; V: TRBV14; DNA: TGTGCCAGCAGCCAATCGGGGCGGGGAACAGATACGCAGTATTTT; CDR3: CASSQSGRGTDTQYF
J: TRBJ2-6; D: .; size: large; V: TRBV10-3; DNA: TGTGCCACTCCCGTATACTCTGGGGCCAACGTCCTGACTTTC; CDR3: CATPVYSGANVLTF
J: TRBJ1-6; D: TRBD1; size: many; V: TRBV10-3; DNA: TGTGCCATCAGCTACGGGACAGGGGGATCACCCCTCCACTTT; CDR3: CAISYGTGGSPLHF
J: TRBJ1-1; D: TRBD1; size: many; V: TRBV7-6; DNA: TGTGCCAGCAGCTTGGGACAGGGGCTTAACACTGAAGCTTTCTTT; CDR3: CASSLGQGLNTEAFF
J: TRBJ2-1; D: TRBD2; size: few; V: TRBV27; DNA: TGTGCCAGCGGGACTAGCGGGGCCTGGAATGAGCAGTTCTTC; CDR3: CASGTSGAWNEQFF
J: TRBJ2-1; D: TRBD2; size: medium-sized; V: TRBV4-2; DNA: TGTGCCAGCAGCCAATGGGCGGGGGAGGGTGAGCAGTTCTTC; CDR3: CASSQWAGEGEQFF
J: TRBJ1-2; D: TRBD1; size: few; V: TRBV12-3/TRBV12-4; DNA: TGTGCCAGCAGCCGGACAGGGGGGTCCTATGGCTACACCTTC; CDR3: CASSRTGGSYGYTF
J: TRBJ2-2; D: TRBD2; size: many; V: TRBV23-1; DNA: TGCGCCAGCAGTCAAAAACTAGCGGGAGGGCCCGGGGAGCTGTTTTTT; CDR3: CASSQKLAGGPGELFF
J: TRBJ2-1; D: TRBD1; size: medium-sized; V: TRBV7-9; DNA: TGTGCCAGCAGCTTAGTAGGACAGGGGTACAATGAGCAGTTCTTC; CDR3: CASSLVGQGYNEQFF
J: TRBJ2-1; D: .; size: large; V: TRBV7-2; DNA: TGTGCCAGCAGCTTAGCAGCTGGGGCCAATGAGCAGTTCTTC; CDR3: CASSLAAGANEQFF
J: TRBJ1-2; D: .; size: many; V: TRBV30; DNA: TGTGCCCATACAGAGAGCTATGGCTACACCTTC; CDR3: CAHTESYGYTF
J: TRBJ2-7; D: TRBD2; size: .; V: TRBV28; DNA: TGTGCCAGCAGTTTCCTTCATGGACTAGCGGGAGGGGAAGCCTACGAGCAGTACTTC; CDR3: CASSFLHGLAGGEAYEQYF
J: TRBJ2-1; D: .; size: medium-sized; V: TRBV11-3; DNA: TGTGCCAGCAGCTTAATGGGGATCGGCAATGAGCAGTTCTTC; CDR3: CASSLMGIGNEQFF
J: TRBJ1-1; D: .; size: medium-sized; V: TRBV3-1; DNA: TGTGCCAGCAGCCCGACAGGTCAGAACACTGAAGCTTTCTTT; CDR3: CASSPTGQNTEAFF
J: TRBJ2-3; D: TRBD2; size: medium-sized; V: TRBV5-6; DNA: TGTGCCAGCAGCTCCCCAGCGGGAGGGCCGAGGAGGACGAGCACAGATACGCAGTATTTT; CDR3: CASSSPAGGPRRTSTDTQYF
J: TRBJ1-2; D: TRBD1; size: many; V: TRBV4-2; DNA: TGTGCCAGCAGCCCAACTTGGACAGGGAACTATGGCTACACCTTC; CDR3: CASSPTWTGNYGYTF
J: TRBJ2-5; D: .; size: medium-sized; V: TRBV28; DNA: TGTGCCAGCAGTTCTCCCCGGGACGCCGAGTGGGAGACCCAGTACTTC; CDR3: CASSSPRDAEWETQYF
J: TRBJ2-7; D: TRBD1; size: few; V: TRBV20-1; DNA: TGCAGTGCTGTATTGGCCGGGACAGGCTACGAGCAGTACTTC; CDR3: CSAVLAGTGYEQYF
J: TRBJ2-1; D: .; size: .; V: TRBV4-1; DNA: TGCGCCAGCAGCCATCCGTATGGAGCGGGTGTGGGCAATGAGCAGTTCTTC; CDR3: CASSHPYGAGVGNEQFF
J: TRBJ2-7; D: TRBD2; size: many; V: TRBV28; DNA: TGTGCCAGCAGTTTAGGGCGGGAGGTCGACGAGCAGTACTTC; CDR3: CASSLGREVDEQYF
J: TRBJ1-5; D: .; size: many; V: TRBV20-1; DNA: TGCAGTGCTAGAGGACGGCAAGGAAATCAGCCCCAGCATTTT; CDR3: CSARGRQGNQPQHF
J: TRBJ1-1; D: .; size: once; V: TRBV20-1; DNA: TGCAGTGCTAGAGATCAGGACACTGAAGCTTTCTTT; CDR3: CSARDQDTEAFF
J: TRBJ2-2; D: TRBD1; size: many; V: TRBV4-2; DNA: TGTGCCAGCAGCCAAGTCCTGGGACAGGGGAACACCGGGGAGCTGTTTTTT; CDR3: CASSQVLGQGNTGELFF
J: TRBJ1-4; D: .; size: medium-sized; V: TRBV28; DNA: TGTGCCAGCAGCGACTATGAAAAACTGTTTTTT; CDR3: CASSDYEKLFF
J: TRBJ2-5; D: .; size: .; V: TRBV5-1; DNA: TGCGCCAGCAGTTTAATGCCGGGACCCAACCAAGAGACCCAGTACTTC; CDR3: CASSLMPGPNQETQYF
J: TRBJ1-2; D: TRBD1; size: many; V: TRBV5-1; DNA: TGCGCCAGCACCGCGACAGGGAACTATGGCTACACCTTC; CDR3: CASTATGNYGYTF
J: TRBJ1-5; D: .; size: medium-sized; V: TRBV28; DNA: TGTGCCAGCAGTTTGTCTGACAGGTATCAGCCCCAGCATTTT; CDR3: CASSLSDRYQPQHF
J: TRBJ2-1; D: .; size: medium-sized; V: TRBV20-1; DNA: TGCAGTGCTGGGGCGGTTCTTTACAATGAGCAGTTCTTC; CDR3: CSAGAVLYNEQFF
J: TRBJ1-5; D: .; size: many; V: TRBV19; DNA: TGTGCCAGTAGTATCGGGTATAGCAATCAGCCCCAGCATTTT; CDR3: CASSIGYSNQPQHF
J: TRBJ1-1; D: .; size: medium-sized; V: TRBV4-1; DNA: TGCGCCAGCAGCCAAGACGGGGGGACTGAAGCTTTCTTT; CDR3: CASSQDGGTEAFF
J: TRBJ2-1; D: .; size: few; V: TRBV5-4; DNA: TGTGCCAGCAGCTCGGGGAGTTCCTCCCACAATGAGCAGTTCTTC; CDR3: CASSSGSSSHNEQFF
J: TRBJ1-1; D: .; size: medium-sized; V: TRBV3-1; DNA: TGTGCCAGCAGCCAAGATGGCGGGGCAGAGAAAGCTTTCTTT; CDR3: CASSQDGGAEKAFF
J: TRBJ2-5; D: .; size: few; V: TRBV11-2; DNA: TGTGCCAGCAGCTCAAGGGCAGGGTCGGAGACCCAGTACTTC; CDR3: CASSSRAGSETQYF
J: TRBJ1-2; D: .; size: medium-sized; V: TRBV27; DNA: TGTGCCTCCCGTTCTAACTATGGCTACACCTTC; CDR3: CASRSNYGYTF
J: TRBJ1-3; D: .; size: few; V: TRBV19; DNA: TGTGCCAGTAGTGACAGGTTGATCTCTGGAAACACCATATATTTT; CDR3: CASSDRLISGNTIYF
J: TRBJ2-3; D: .; size: medium-sized; V: TRBV12-3/TRBV12-4; DNA: TGTGCCAGCAGTTTCGGACCAGATCCAGATACGCAGTATTTT; CDR3: CASSFGPDPDTQYF
J: TRBJ1-1; D: .; size: many; V: TRBV27; DNA: TGTGCCAGCACTACGAGCTGGGCCTCTGAAGCTTTCTTT; CDR3: CASTTSWASEAFF
J: TRBJ1-1; D: TRBD1; size: many; V: TRBV30; DNA: TGTGCCTGGAGTGACCCGACAGGGAGGCCTGAAGCTTTCTTT; CDR3: CAWSDPTGRPEAFF
J: TRBJ1-4; D: .; size: medium-sized; V: TRBV7-9; DNA: TGTGCCAGCAGCTCCTGGTCTCAAGGGGCTAATGAAAAACTGTTTTTT; CDR3: CASSSWSQGANEKLFF
J: TRBJ2-1; D: TRBD2; size: many; V: TRBV20-1; DNA: TGCAGTGCTAGCTTAGCGGGAGGCGGCGGCGAGCAGTTCTTC; CDR3: CSASLAGGGGEQFF
J: TRBJ2-5; D: .; size: many; V: TRBV20-1; DNA: TGCAGTGCTAGACCACACCGGGGGACCATTGAGACCCAGTACTTC; CDR3: CSARPHRGTIETQYF
J: TRBJ2-4; D: .; size: .; V: TRBV19; DNA: TGTGCCAGTAGTATACGAGGGAGAGACATTCAGTACTTC; CDR3: CASSIRGRDIQYF